The 26 T cell receptor beta chains listed next were all sequenced from one sample in a study of blood T cell repertoires in COVID-19. TCRdb's table, derived via immunoSEQ multiplex PCR, lists solely in-frame clones and lacks some. Among 150,000 to 200,000 clones, about 80% were seen once, and the ten largest hold 8.4%. Sequencing was carried out using peripheral blood. These receptors originate from a woman aged 70-85 years with acute or convalescent COVID-19.

The chain combines TRBV4-1 with TRBJ2-3; 11 positions match TRBD2. V lost 4 bases, J lost 2 bases, and 5 bases stayed unmatched. This CDR3 is 16 amino acids long. Looked up from germline, CDR1 is MGHRA and CDR2 is YSYEKL. This CDR3 is CASSPRLAGNTDTQYF. CDR3 DNA sequence: TGCGCCAGCAGCCCCCGACTAGCGGGGAACACAGATACGCAGTATTTT.

V is TRBV7-2 and J is TRBJ2-2; D remains ambiguous. Trimming left V 0 bases short and J 5 bases short, with 10 bases between. The CDR3 is 15 amino acids. In germline, CDR1 is SGHTA, CDR2 FQGNSA. The CDR3 bases are TGTGCCAGCAGCTTAGCACAGACGGTGACCGGGGAGCTGTTTTTT. Protein sequence: CASSLAQTVTGELFF.

The chain employs TRBV4-1 and TRBJ2-2; D is possibly TRBD1 (5 bases). The V gene's germline CDR1 is MGHRA and CDR2 YSYEKL. Trimming stripped 0 bases from V and 5 bases from J, with 10 bases between. This CDR3 has 15 residues. CDR3 nucleotide sequence: TGCGCCAGCAGCCAAGATCCAGGGTCGACCGGGGAGCTGTTTTTT. Encoded protein: CASSQDPGSTGELFF.

V and J are TRBV28 and TRBJ1-1; TRBD1 might be the D (6 bases). This CDR3 is built from 14 residues. CDR1 and CDR2 (germline): MDHEN, SYDVKM. V gave up 8 bases and J gave up 1 base, with 14 bases separating them. This CDR3 is CASETGPGNTEAFF. The CDR3, as DNA: TGTGCCAGCGAGACAGGCCCAGGGAACACTGAAGCTTTCTTT.

This chain joins TRBV18 and TRBJ1-5, with 7 positions matching TRBD1. The CDR3 is 14 residues long. After removal of 5 bases from V and 2 bases from J, the junction contained 3 bases not matched to a gene. CDR1 and CDR2 from the germline V gene are KGHSH and LQKENI. This CDR3 reads CASSRGPGNQPQHF. CDR3 bases: TGTGCCAGCTCAAGGGGGCCGGGCAATCAGCCCCAGCATTTT.

The chain has TRBV2 and TRBJ1-1; D might be TRBD1 (6 bases). V lost 6 bases and J 3 bases, leaving 11 bases between the germline ends. Per germline, CDR1 SNHLY and CDR2 FYNNEI. CDR3 length: 13 amino acids. The CDR3 loop is CASSVDRHTEAFF. The CDR3 DNA reads as TGTGCCAGCAGCGTCGACAGGCACACTGAAGCTTTCTTT.

The V gene is TRBV28, the J gene TRBJ2-1, with a possible D match to TRBD2 (5 bases). V lost 8 bases to trimming and J lost 0 bases, with 26 bases between them. This CDR3 comprises 19 residues. Germline CDR1 is MDHEN and CDR2 is SYDVKM. CDR3 in DNA: TGTGCCAGCTCCTCGACTATCCTCCTCCAACCCCTCTCCTACAATGAGCAGTTCTTC. It translates to CASSSTILLQPLSYNEQFF.

This chain joins TRBV6-6 and TRBJ2-5, with 10 bases fitting TRBD2. This CDR3 comprises 15 residues. V gave up 4 bases and J gave up 2 bases; unmatched junction bases: 4. CDR1 and CDR2 from the germline V gene are MNHNY and SVGAGI (reference sequence). The CDR3 loop is CASSSQRGGQETQYF. CDR3 nucleotides: TGTGCCAGCAGTTCCCAGCGGGGGGGGCAAGAGACCCAGTACTTC.

The J gene is TRBJ1-1, the V gene TRBV6-5; maybe TRBD1 (5 bases). Per the germline V gene, CDR1 is MNHEY and CDR2 is SVGAGI. The length of the CDR3 is 11 residues. V was pared by 6 bases and J by 7 bases, with 9 bases between. The CDR3 DNA reads TGTGCCAGCAGGGGGCGGAATGAAGCTTTCTTT. Residues: CASRGRNEAFF.

V usage is TRBV3-1 (or the pseudogene TRBV3-2) and J usage is TRBJ2-7; 9 positions agree with TRBD1. The V segment lost 3 bases and the J segment 3 bases; nucleotides outside the gene matches: 6. Germline CDR1 reads LGHDT; CDR2 reads YNNKEL (reference sequence). The CDR3 runs 15 residues. CDR3 in amino acids: CASSQSTGGRYEQYF. CDR3 DNA: TGTGCCAGCAGCCAGTCAACAGGGGGCCGCTACGAGCAGTACTTC.

V and J are TRBV10-3 and TRBJ2-1, with 9 bases lining up with TRBD2. CDR3 size: 16 residues. J gave up 8 bases and V 2 bases, and 10 bases lay outside the gene matches. The V gene's germline CDR1 is ENHRY and CDR2 SYGVKD. CDR3 in amino acids: CAISEGGGRARDEQFF. In nucleotides, the CDR3 is TGTGCCATCAGTGAGGGAGGCGGGAGGGCCAGGGATGAGCAGTTCTTC.

The J gene is TRBJ1-2, the V gene TRBV25-1, with D maybe TRBD1 (5 bases). The CDR3 is 13 amino acids. Germline CDR1 reads MGHDK; CDR2 reads SYGVNS. V lost 6 bases, J lost 8 bases, and 16 bases lay in between. In DNA, the CDR3 is TGTGCCAGCAGCAACCAGGGATTAGGCGGCTACACCTTC. Translating it yields CASSNQGLGGYTF.

This clone was counted only a few times. The gene calls are TRBV28 and TRBJ1-6; the match to TRBD1 covers 8 bases. This CDR3 spans 14 amino acids. The V segment lost 5 bases and the J segment 10 bases; nucleotides outside the gene matches: 7. Germline values: CDR1 MDHEN, CDR2 SYDVKM. The CDR3 DNA reads TGTGCCAGCAGTGTCAACAGGGGGAGCTCACCCCTCCACTTT. This translates into CASSVNRGSSPLHF.

The rearrangement joins TRBV7-9 to TRBJ1-2, with D unresolved. Germline V lookup: CDR1 SEHNR, CDR2 FQNEAQ (reference sequence). The CDR3 has 14 amino acids. The V end lost 4 bases, the J end lost 3 bases, and 12 bases lay between the germline ends. CDR3 coding DNA: TGTGCCAGCAGCTCACGAGGGAACGACTATGGCTACACCTTC. Its translation: CASSSRGNDYGYTF. Complete variable domain (other parts from reference TRBV7-9 and TRBJ1-2): DTGVSQNPRHKITKRGQNVTFRCDPISEHNRLYWYRQTLGQGPEFLTYFQNEAQLEKSRLLSDRFSAERPKGSFSTLEIQRTEQGDSAMYLCASSSRGNDYGYTFGSGTRLTVV.

This chain connects TRBV9 to TRBJ2-2, with a tentative D call TRBD1 (6 bases). The CDR3 is made up of 15 amino acids. Trimming took 3 bases from V and 2 from J, leaving 11 bases between them. CDR1 is SGDLS, CDR2 YYNGEE, per germline. The CDR3 sequence: CASSGTDLNTGELFF. CDR3 in DNA: TGTGCCAGCAGCGGGACAGATCTTAACACCGGGGAGCTGTTTTTT.

This chain connects TRBV2 to TRBJ1-2, with 7 nucleotides matching TRBD1. The CDR3 length is 14 residues. From germline, CDR1 is SNHLY and CDR2 FYNNEI. Losses at the gene ends were 3 bases for V and 2 bases for J; bases not matched to a gene: 3. The CDR3 DNA sequence: TGTGCCAGCAGTGAGGGGACAGTAAACTATGGCTACACCTTC. Translating gives CASSEGTVNYGYTF.

This chain joins TRBV7-9 and TRBJ2-7; 9 positions agree with TRBD1. The CDR3 covers 18 residues. CDR1 SEHNR and CDR2 FQNEAQ come from the germline V gene (reference sequence). Trimming removed 5 bases from V and 7 bases from J; junction bases left unmatched: 21. The CDR3 sequence is CASSPGLTGGPSAEEQYF. The DNA for the CDR3 is TGTGCCAGCAGCCCTGGCCTTACAGGGGGCCCATCCGCTGAGGAGCAGTACTTC.

This clone was counted once. The chain uses TRBV6-2 or TRBV6-3 and TRBJ2-5; the D gene is possibly TRBD1 (5 bases). The germline V gene has CDR1 MNHEY and CDR2 SVGEGT. The CDR3 extends over 16 amino acids. The V end lost 4 bases, the J end lost 5 bases, and 20 bases lay between the germline ends. The CDR3 sequence is CASSSPLAGSIETQYF. In nucleotides, the CDR3 is TGTGCCAGCAGTTCCCCCCTGGCAGGGTCCATCGAGACCCAGTACTTC.

V is TRBV2 and J is TRBJ1-1; D perhaps matches TRBD1 (6 bases). V lost 6 bases and J 0 bases, leaving 8 bases between the germline ends. CDR3 length equals 13 residues. From germline, CDR1 is SNHLY and CDR2 FYNNEI. The CDR3 bases are TGTGCCAGCAGACAGGGAATGAACACTGAAGCTTTCTTT. Amino acids: CASRQGMNTEAFF.

The chain carries TRBV5-4 and TRBJ2-5, with a weak D call TRBD2 (6 bases). Germline assignment: CDR1 SGHNT and CDR2 YYREEE (reference sequence). Trimming pared 4 bases from V and 4 bases from J, leaving 8 bases between. This CDR3 is built from 12 residues. CDR3 sequence reads: CASSLSGETQYF. In DNA, the CDR3 is TGTGCCAGCAGCCTTAGCGGAGAGACCCAGTACTTC.

The J gene is TRBJ1-4, the V gene TRBV7-6; D is uncertain. Trimming stripped 5 bases from V and 5 bases from J, with 15 bases between. CDR3 length equals 15 residues. In germline, CDR1 is SGHVS, CDR2 FNYEAQ. The CDR3 region has the DNA TGTGCCAGCAGCCTAAATACGGGGATGAATGAAAAACTGTTTTTT. Translated, it gives CASSLNTGMNEKLFF. The variable domain in full, with the rest retrieved from reference TRBV7-6 and TRBJ1-4, is GAGVSQSPRYKVTKRGQDVALRCDPISGHVSLYWYRQALGQGPEFLTYFNYEAQQDKSGLPNDRFSAERPEGSISTLTIQRTEQRDSAMYRCASSLNTGMNEKLFFGSGTQLSVL.

The chain couples TRBV28 to TRBJ1-4; 9 bases align to TRBD1. Germline V gives CDR1 MDHEN, CDR2 SYDVKM. This CDR3 is built from 11 residues. V trimming: 4 bases; J trimming: 14 bases; junction bases outside the gene matches: 2. In nucleotides, the CDR3 is TGTGCCAGCAGTTACAGGGGGCGGCTGTTTTTT. This sequence encodes CASSYRGRLFF.

This clone was seen once. The rearrangement uses TRBV5-1 and TRBJ1-2; perhaps TRBD1 as D (5 bases). The CDR3 runs 13 residues. CDR1 SGHRS and CDR2 YFSETQ come from the germline V gene. With 1 base removed from V and 5 bases from J, the gap between germline ends came to 9 bases. The CDR3 nucleotides read TGCGCCAGCAGCTTGCGCGCAGGGTATGGCTACACCTTC. This codes for CASSLRAGYGYTF.

V gene TRBV30 combines with J gene TRBJ1-3; perhaps TRBD1 as D (6 bases). The CDR3 consists of 12 residues. CDR1 and CDR2 from the germline V gene are GTSNPN and SVGIG (reference sequence). V lost 7 bases, J lost 1 base, and 8 bases lay in between. CDR3 DNA: TGTGCCTTACAGGGTTCTGGAAACACCATATATTTT. Amino acids: CALQGSGNTIYF.

The rearrangement links TRBV15 to TRBJ2-6; no reliable D call. Trimming pared 5 bases from V and 1 base from J, leaving 15 bases between. Germline values: CDR1 LNHNV, CDR2 YYDKDF (reference sequence). The CDR3 has 17 amino acids. This chain's CDR3 is CATSPGGDGSGANVLTF. CDR3 nucleotide sequence: TGTGCCACCAGCCCCGGCGGAGATGGATCTGGGGCCAACGTCCTGACTTTC.

The rearrangement links TRBV5-1 to TRBJ1-1; no clear D gene. The germline gives CDR1 SGHRS, CDR2 YFSETQ. V lost 4 bases and J lost 1, with 14 bases in between. The CDR3 totals 15 residues. The CDR3 sequence: CASSPLRTQNTEAFF. The CDR3, as DNA: TGCGCCAGCAGCCCCCTCAGGACTCAGAACACTGAAGCTTTCTTT. The variable domain in full, completed from reference TRBV5-1 and TRBJ1-1, reads KAGVTQTPRYLIKTRGQQVTLSCSPISGHRSVSWYQQTPGQGLQFLFEYFSETQRNKGNFPGRFSGRQFSNSRSEMNVSTLELGDSALYLCASSPLRTQNTEAFFGQGTRLTVV.